This TCR beta chain was recorded in a study of T cell clones after liver transplantation. V was trimmed by 7 bases and J by 0 bases, leaving 17 bases between them. The CDR3 spans 16 residues. Looked up from germline, CDR1 is SNHLY and CDR2 is FYNNEI. Only in-frame clones appear in the TCRdb table, and some are missing; sequencing was by immunoSEQ multiplex PCR. There are roughly 100,000 clones in the sample; around 86% occur only once, and just under 1% lies in the top ten. The gene calls are TRBV2 and TRBJ2-3, with a weak D call TRBD1 (5 bases). Sequences were derived from CD4+ T cells from blood, sampled before liver transplant. The sequence was obtained from a human donor who received a liver transplant. The CDR3 DNA reads TGTGCCAGCACTCGAGCGACAGTTAAGAGCACAGATACGCAGTATTTT. Translation gives CASTRATVKSTDTQYF.